This T cell receptor (beta chain) was recorded in a study of radiation and T cells in renal cell carcinoma. Study details: Nephrectomy followed 15 Gy stereotactic body radiation by 4 weeks.

Time point specified: baseline pretreatment blood. Treatment here: 15 Gy SBRT to primary tumor, nephrectomy 4 weeks later. Radiation-treated patients gave blood at baseline, week 2 and week 4. The table came from immunoSEQ multiplex PCR; TCRdb's copy has only in-frame clones and leaves some out. Found here are under 25,000 clones, around 80% of them singletons; the top ten hold 35% to 50%. Whole-study results and caveats: No pretreatment tumor biopsies were available for baseline clonotypes.

Worth noting for this clone: The antigen is not known.

This CDR3 has 14 residues. Germline V CDR1 and CDR2: MNHEY, SMNVEV (reference sequence). V lost 4 bases to trimming and J lost 12 bases, with 21 bases between them. V gene TRBV27 combines with J gene TRBJ1-2, with TRBD1 as a possible D gene (5 bases). The receptor was derived from a man in his 60s with renal cell carcinoma. The sample was blood, taken from a patient whose treatment included radiotherapy and nephrectomy. The DNA for the CDR3 is TGTGCCAGCAGTTCTCTCCAACAGGTCGAGGGCGACACCTTC. Its translation: CASSSLQQVEGDTF.